The TCR beta chain described here comes from a study of CD8 T cells in Susac syndrome. This CDR3 spans 12 amino acids. The germline gives CDR1 WSHSY, CDR2 SAAADI. The ends lost 6 bases at V and 2 bases at J; junction bases unmatched: 1. Random hexamers were used to reverse transcribe an amount of roughly 0.5 to 1 ug RNA. A single record per CDR3 protein comes from TCRdb applying MiXCR to the immunoSEQ multiplex PCR reads. The sample gives over 150,000 distinct CDR3 sequences, approximately 93% of which show up once; 0.09% to 0.095% is in the top ten. The study, taken as a whole, reports: It was acknowledged in the study that its TCR sequencing and HLA analysis involved a relatively small number of individuals.

Note on this clonotype: The target antigen is unknown.

The specimen was CD4+ T cells from PBMCs. The chain couples TRBV10-2 to TRBJ2-7, with 7 bases that match TRBD2. This TCR was recovered from a human donor with multiple sclerosis. For the CDR3, the DNA is TGCGCCAGCAGGACTAGCCCCTACGAGCAGTACTTC. It codes for CASRTSPYEQYF.